The clone carrying this TCR beta chain was seen only a few times. The antigen is undetermined. TCRdb processed the 5' RACE reads anew with MiXCR; each CDR3 protein has one entry. The top ten clones hold 15% to 20% of a sample with roughly 310,000 distinct CDR3 sequences, 7.5% to 9% of them seen once. The data derive from a study of T cells after yellow fever vaccination. Regarding the study as a whole: A secondary response was less intense yet reached its peak sooner, at day 5 versus 15. CD4 and CD8 compartments shared a small share of clonotypes, likely from convergent recombination.

V lost 1 base to trimming and J lost 4 bases, with 11 bases between them. The CDR3 runs 15 residues. Germline V gene sequence: CDR1 SGHVS, CDR2 FNYEAQ. The TCR originated in a man between 18 and 29 years old who received the YFV17D yellow fever vaccine. The input for sequencing was PBMCs, taken on the day of the first yellow fever vaccination. This chain connects TRBV7-6 to TRBJ2-1; D is possibly TRBD2 (7 bases). The chain's CDR3 is CASSLVGGLYNEQFF. The CDR3 bases are TGTGCCAGCAGCTTAGTCGGGGGGCTATACAATGAGCAGTTCTTC. Together with reference TRBV7-6 and TRBJ2-1, the CDR3 gives the full variable domain: GAGVSQSPRYKVTKRGQDVALRCDPISGHVSLYWYRQALGQGPEFLTYFNYEAQQDKSGLPNDRFSAERPEGSISTLTIQRTEQRDSAMYRCASSLVGGLYNEQFFGPGTRLTVL.